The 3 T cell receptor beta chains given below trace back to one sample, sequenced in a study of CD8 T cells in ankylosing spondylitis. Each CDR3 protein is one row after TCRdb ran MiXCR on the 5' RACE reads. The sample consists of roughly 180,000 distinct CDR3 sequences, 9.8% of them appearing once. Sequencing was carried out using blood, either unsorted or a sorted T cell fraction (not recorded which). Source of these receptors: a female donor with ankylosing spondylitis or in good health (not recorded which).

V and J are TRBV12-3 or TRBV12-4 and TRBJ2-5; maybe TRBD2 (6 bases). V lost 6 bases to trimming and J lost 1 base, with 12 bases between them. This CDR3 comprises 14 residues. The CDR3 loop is CASSPLGGQETQYF. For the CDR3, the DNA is TGTGCCAGCAGCCCCCTGGGGGGCCAAGAGACCCAGTACTTC.

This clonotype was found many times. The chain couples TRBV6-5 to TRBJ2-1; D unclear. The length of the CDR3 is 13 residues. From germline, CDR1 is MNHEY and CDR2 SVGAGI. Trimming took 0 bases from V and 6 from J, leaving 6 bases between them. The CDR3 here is CASSYSKSNEQFF. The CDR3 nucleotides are TGTGCCAGCAGTTACTCGAAGAGCAATGAGCAGTTCTTC.

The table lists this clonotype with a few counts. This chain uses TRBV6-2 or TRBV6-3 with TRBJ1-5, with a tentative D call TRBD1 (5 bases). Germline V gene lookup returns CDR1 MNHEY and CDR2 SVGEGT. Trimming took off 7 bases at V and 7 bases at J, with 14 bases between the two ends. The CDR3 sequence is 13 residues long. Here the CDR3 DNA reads TGTGCCAGCACCGGGGGAGTGGGACAGCCCCAGCATTTT. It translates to CASTGGVGQPQHF.